This T cell receptor (beta chain) is from a study of T cell responses to AZD1222 COVID-19 vaccine. The sample holds one count of this clone. Deletions cut 0 bases from V and 7 bases from J, with 4 bases between. CDR1 and CDR2 from the germline V gene are MNHNY and SVGAGI (reference sequence). This CDR3 has 13 residues. The table came from immunoSEQ multiplex PCR; TCRdb's copy has only in-frame clones and leaves some out. Among approximately 90,000 clones listed, roughly nine tenths were seen once. The chain joins TRBV6-6 to TRBJ1-6; D unclear. This material consisted of peripheral blood, taken on day 0 of AZD1222 vaccination. The sequence came from an adult in good health. The CDR3 DNA reads TGTGCCAGCAGTTACTCGACGAATTCACCCCTCCACTTT. It is translated as CASSYSTNSPLHF.